Listed below are T cell receptor beta chains from one sample, sequenced in a study of identical twins. TCRdb reprocessed the 5' RACE reads with MiXCR, giving one entry per CDR3 protein. The table shows hundreds of thousands of distinct CDR3 sequences, with more than 6.5% occurring only once. The sample was also linked to a second study, of yellow fever vaccine responses in identical twins.

The specimen sequenced was memory (CD45RO+) T cells sorted from blood. Receptors originate from a woman younger than 30 in good health. The CDR3 runs from the conserved cysteine through the conserved F or W. D genes are given only for firm matches. The size entry is marked missing in some rows and otherwise reads once, few, many or a size class.

d_call	v_call	j_call	clone_size	cdr3_nt	cdr3_aa
NA	TRBV12-3/TRBV12-4	TRBJ2-1	many	TGTGCCAGCAGTTTAGCGGGGGGGCAGTTCTTC	CASSLAGGQFF
TRBD2	TRBV24-1	TRBJ2-1	few	TGTGCCACCAGTGCCCGGCTAGCGGGAGTATTGAATGAGCAGTTCTTC	CATSARLAGVLNEQFF
NA	TRBV11-3	TRBJ2-7	few	TGTGCCAGCACTCGGAACTCCTACGAGCAGTACTTC	CASTRNSYEQYF
TRBD1	TRBV5-1	TRBJ2-3	few	TGCGCCAGCAGCTTGGGGCGGGGACAGGGCACAGATACGCAGTATTTT	CASSLGRGQGTDTQYF
NA	TRBV12-3/TRBV12-4	TRBJ2-2	NA	TGTGCCAGCGTGCGGGCAGACACCGGGGAGCTGTTTTTT	CASVRADTGELFF
NA	TRBV14	TRBJ2-1	NA	TGTGCCAGCAGCCTCACACTAAGGGCCCATGAGCAGTTCTTC	CASSLTLRAHEQFF
TRBD1	TRBV5-1	TRBJ1-2	few	TGCGCCAGCAGCTCGCCCTCCGGGACAGGGGGCGCGTATGGCTACACCTTC	CASSSPSGTGGAYGYTF
TRBD1	TRBV3-1	TRBJ2-4	few	TGTGCCAGCAGCCAACCCGGACAGGGAGTTCGAAACATTCAGTACTTC	CASSQPGQGVRNIQYF
NA	TRBV5-1	TRBJ2-6	NA	TGCGCCAGCAGCTTGGAGTGGTCTTCTGGGGCCAACGTCCTGACTTTC	CASSLEWSSGANVLTF
NA	TRBV29-1	TRBJ1-1	many	TGCAGCGTGGGAGCCAGGATGGGTGAAGCTTTCTTT	CSVGARMGEAFF
NA	TRBV10-3	TRBJ2-1	many	TGTGCCATCAGTGAGACTTACAATGAGCAGTTCTTC	CAISETYNEQFF
TRBD2	TRBV9	TRBJ2-5	many	TGTGCCAGCAGCGTAGGGGCTAGCGGGAGGGAGACCCAGTACTTC	CASSVGASGRETQYF
TRBD1	TRBV29-1	TRBJ2-1	few	TGCAGCGTTGAAGATCCTCCCCAGGGGGCCGAACGAGTTTACAATGAGCAGTTCTTC	CSVEDPPQGAERVYNEQFF
NA	TRBV5-1	TRBJ2-3	many	TGCGCCAGCAGCCCCCTGATCAGTCCCTTTGGGGATACGCAGTATTTT	CASSPLISPFGDTQYF
NA	TRBV2	TRBJ1-1	few	TGTGCCAGCAGTGAAGGGGTTCAAGCTTTCTTT	CASSEGVQAFF
TRBD2	TRBV29-1	TRBJ2-5	many	TGCAGCGTTGAACCCTGGACTAGCGGGAAAGAGACCCAGTACTTC	CSVEPWTSGKETQYF
TRBD2	TRBV11-3	TRBJ2-7	many	TGTGCCAGCAGCTTAGCGTTCCAGCGGGAGTCCACCTTACTTTCCTACGAGCAGTACTTC	CASSLAFQRESTLLSYEQYF
TRBD2	TRBV5-8	TRBJ2-7	NA	TGTGCCAGCAGGTCACTAGCGGGACCATCCTACGAGCAGTGCTTC	CASRSLAGPSYEQCF
NA	TRBV9	TRBJ2-5	few	TGTGCCAGCAGCGTAGGGGCAGGGCTGGAGACCCAGTACTTC	CASSVGAGLETQYF
TRBD1	TRBV2	TRBJ2-5	few	TGTGCCAGCAGTGCCAGGGGGACCTACGGGGAGACCCAGTACTTC	CASSARGTYGETQYF
TRBD1	TRBV18	TRBJ1-2	NA	TGTGCCAGCTCATCGACAGGGGCCGCCCCTCCTGGTGGCTACACCTTC	CASSSTGAAPPGGYTF
NA	TRBV10-3	TRBJ1-1	many	TGTGCCATCAGTGACGGGGGCACGGGTGACACTGAAGCTTTCTTT	CAISDGGTGDTEAFF
NA	TRBV11-2	TRBJ1-4	NA	TGTGCCAGCAGCCAGTTTTCGACTAATGAAAAACTGTTTTTT	CASSQFSTNEKLFF
TRBD2	TRBV5-6	TRBJ2-7	NA	TGTGCCAGCAGCCCCGCCGGGACTAGCGCTACAGAGCAGTACTTC	CASSPAGTSATEQYF
TRBD1	TRBV7-2	TRBJ2-3	few	TGTGCCAGCAGCTTAACGGGACAGGGCCCAGATACGCAGTATTTT	CASSLTGQGPDTQYF
TRBD2	TRBV10-3	TRBJ2-7	NA	TGTGCCATCAGTAAGGGACTAGCGGGAGATGGTGAGCAGTACTTC	CAISKGLAGDGEQYF
NA	TRBV6-4	TRBJ2-3	many	TGTGCCAGCAGTTTAGGGGCCACAGATACGCAGTATTTT	CASSLGATDTQYF
NA	TRBV28	TRBJ1-1	few	TGTGCCAGCAGTTTTGCCAAGACAGGTAACACTGAAGCTTTCTTT	CASSFAKTGNTEAFF
NA	TRBV3-1	TRBJ2-7	many	TGTGCCAGCAGCTACGGAAGTCCCGAGCAGTACTTC	CASSYGSPEQYF
TRBD1	TRBV12-3/TRBV12-4	TRBJ1-1	many	TGTGCCAGCCAACAGGGGCCCCAAAGGAACACTGAAGCTTTCTTT	CASQQGPQRNTEAFF
NA	TRBV28	TRBJ1-6	many	TGTGCCAGCAAAACCCGAATCGTAGGTTCACCCCTCCACTTT	CASKTRIVGSPLHF
NA	TRBV4-1	TRBJ1-4	few	TGCGCCAGCAGCCCACAACAGGGTAGGGCTAATGAAAAACTGTTTTTT	CASSPQQGRANEKLFF
NA	TRBV24-1	TRBJ1-5	many	TGTGCCACCAGTGATCCCCATTTCAATCAGCCCCAGCATTTT	CATSDPHFNQPQHF